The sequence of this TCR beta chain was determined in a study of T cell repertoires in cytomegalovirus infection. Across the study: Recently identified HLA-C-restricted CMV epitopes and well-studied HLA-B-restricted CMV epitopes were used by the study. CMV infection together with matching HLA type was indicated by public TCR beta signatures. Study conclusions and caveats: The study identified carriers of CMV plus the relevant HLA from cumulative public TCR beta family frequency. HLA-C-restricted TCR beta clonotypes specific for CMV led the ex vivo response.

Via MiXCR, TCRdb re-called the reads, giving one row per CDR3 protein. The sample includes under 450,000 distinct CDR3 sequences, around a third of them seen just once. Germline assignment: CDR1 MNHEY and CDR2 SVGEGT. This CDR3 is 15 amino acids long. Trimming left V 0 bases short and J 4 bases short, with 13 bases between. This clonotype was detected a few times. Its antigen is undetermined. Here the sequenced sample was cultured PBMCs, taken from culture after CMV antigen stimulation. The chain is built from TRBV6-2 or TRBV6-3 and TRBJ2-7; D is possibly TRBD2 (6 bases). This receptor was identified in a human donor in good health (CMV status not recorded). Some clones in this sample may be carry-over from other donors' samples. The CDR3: CASSYSRERNYEQYF. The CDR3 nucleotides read TGTGCCAGCAGTTACTCTCGGGAGCGGAATTACGAGCAGTACTTC.